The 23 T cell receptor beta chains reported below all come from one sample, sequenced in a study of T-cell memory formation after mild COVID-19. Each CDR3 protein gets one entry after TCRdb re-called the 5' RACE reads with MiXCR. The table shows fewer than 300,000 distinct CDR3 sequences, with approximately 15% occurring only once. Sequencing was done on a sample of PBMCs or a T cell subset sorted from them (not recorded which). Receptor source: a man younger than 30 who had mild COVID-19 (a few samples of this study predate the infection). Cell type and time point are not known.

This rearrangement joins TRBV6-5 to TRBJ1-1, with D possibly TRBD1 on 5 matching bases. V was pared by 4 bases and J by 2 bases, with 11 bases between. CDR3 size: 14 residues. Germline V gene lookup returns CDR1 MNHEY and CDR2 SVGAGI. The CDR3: CASSSLGPNTEAFF. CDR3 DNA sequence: TGTGCCAGCAGTTCCCTGGGGCCCAACACTGAAGCTTTCTTT.

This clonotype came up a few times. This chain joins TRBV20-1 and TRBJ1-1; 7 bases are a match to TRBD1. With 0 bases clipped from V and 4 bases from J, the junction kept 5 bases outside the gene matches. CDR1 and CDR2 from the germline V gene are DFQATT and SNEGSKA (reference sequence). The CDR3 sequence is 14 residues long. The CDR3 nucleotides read TGCAGTGCTAGAGATATCAGGGGGAGCACTGAAGCTTTCTTT. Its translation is CSARDIRGSTEAFF.

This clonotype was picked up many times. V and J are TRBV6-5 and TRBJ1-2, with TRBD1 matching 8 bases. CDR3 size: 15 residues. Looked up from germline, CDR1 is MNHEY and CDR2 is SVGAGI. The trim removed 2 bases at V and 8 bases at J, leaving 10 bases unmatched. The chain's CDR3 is CASSYPATGDGGYTF. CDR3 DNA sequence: TGTGCCAGCAGTTACCCCGCGACAGGGGATGGGGGCTACACCTTC.

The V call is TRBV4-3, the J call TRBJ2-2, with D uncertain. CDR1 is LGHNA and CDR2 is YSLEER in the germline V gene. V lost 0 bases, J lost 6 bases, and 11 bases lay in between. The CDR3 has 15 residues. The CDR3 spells CASSQDQVGAGELFF. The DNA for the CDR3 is TGCGCCAGCAGCCAAGATCAAGTAGGAGCCGGGGAGCTGTTTTTT.

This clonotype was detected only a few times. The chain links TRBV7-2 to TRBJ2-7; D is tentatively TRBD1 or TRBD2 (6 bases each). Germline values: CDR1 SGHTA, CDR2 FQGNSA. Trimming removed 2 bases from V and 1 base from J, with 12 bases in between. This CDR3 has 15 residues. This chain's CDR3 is CASSLSSGASYEQYV. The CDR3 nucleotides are TGTGCCAGCAGCTTAAGTTCGGGGGCATCCTACGAGCAGTACGTC.

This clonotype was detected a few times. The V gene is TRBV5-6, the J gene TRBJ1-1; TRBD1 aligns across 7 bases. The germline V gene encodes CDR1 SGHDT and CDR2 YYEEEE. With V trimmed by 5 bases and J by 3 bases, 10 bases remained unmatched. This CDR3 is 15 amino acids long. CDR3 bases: TGTGCCAGCAGTGGAAACCCGACAGGGCACACTGAAGCTTTCTTT. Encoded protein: CASSGNPTGHTEAFF. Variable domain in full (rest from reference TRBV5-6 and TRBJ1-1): DAGVTQSPTHLIKTRGQQVTLRCSPKSGHDTVSWYQQALGQGPQFIFQYYEEEERQRGNFPDRFSGHQFPNYSSELNVNALLLGDSALYLCASSGNPTGHTEAFFGQGTRLTVV.

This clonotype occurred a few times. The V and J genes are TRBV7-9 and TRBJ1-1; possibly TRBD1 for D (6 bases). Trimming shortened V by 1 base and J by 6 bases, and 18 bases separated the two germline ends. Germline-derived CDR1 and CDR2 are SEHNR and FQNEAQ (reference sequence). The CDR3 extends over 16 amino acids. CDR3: CASSLVLGRGASEAFF. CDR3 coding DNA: TGTGCCAGCAGCTTAGTTCTGGGCAGGGGCGCATCTGAAGCTTTCTTT.

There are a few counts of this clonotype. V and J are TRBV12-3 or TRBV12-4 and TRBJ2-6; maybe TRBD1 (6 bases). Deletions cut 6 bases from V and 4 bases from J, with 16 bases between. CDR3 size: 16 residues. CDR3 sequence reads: CASSPSTGSGANVLTF. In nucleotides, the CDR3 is TGTGCCAGCAGCCCCTCCACAGGGTCCGGGGCCAACGTCCTGACTTTC.

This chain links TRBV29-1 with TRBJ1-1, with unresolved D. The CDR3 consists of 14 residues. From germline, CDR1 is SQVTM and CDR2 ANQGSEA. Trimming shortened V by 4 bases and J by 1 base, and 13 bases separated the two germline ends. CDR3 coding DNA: TGCAGCGTTGTCGGGGTTGTAAGGAACACTGAAGCTTTCTTT. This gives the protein CSVVGVVRNTEAFF.

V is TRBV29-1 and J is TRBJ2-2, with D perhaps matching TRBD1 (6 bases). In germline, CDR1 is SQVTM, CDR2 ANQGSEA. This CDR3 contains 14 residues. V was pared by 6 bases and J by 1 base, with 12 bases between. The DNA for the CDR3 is TGCAGCGTCACCAGGGGAGAGAACACCGGGGAGCTGTTTTTT. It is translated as CSVTRGENTGELFF.

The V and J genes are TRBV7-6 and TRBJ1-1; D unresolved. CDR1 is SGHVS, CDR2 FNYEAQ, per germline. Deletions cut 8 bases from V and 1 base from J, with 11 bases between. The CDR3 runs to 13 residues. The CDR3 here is CASLSSGNTEAFF. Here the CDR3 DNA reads TGTGCCAGCTTAAGCTCCGGGAACACTGAAGCTTTCTTT.

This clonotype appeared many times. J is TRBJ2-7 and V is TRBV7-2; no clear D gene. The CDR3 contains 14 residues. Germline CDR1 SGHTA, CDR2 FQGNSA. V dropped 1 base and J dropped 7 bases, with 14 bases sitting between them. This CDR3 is CASSLGAGPWEQYV. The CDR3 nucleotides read TGTGCCAGCAGCTTAGGGGCAGGTCCTTGGGAGCAGTACGTC.

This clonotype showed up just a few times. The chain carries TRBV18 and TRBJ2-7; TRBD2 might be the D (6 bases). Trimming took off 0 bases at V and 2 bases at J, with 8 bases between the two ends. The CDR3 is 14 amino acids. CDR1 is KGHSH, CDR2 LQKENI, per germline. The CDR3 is CASSPPGGTYEQYF. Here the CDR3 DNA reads TGTGCCAGCTCACCACCGGGGGGAACCTACGAGCAGTACTTC.

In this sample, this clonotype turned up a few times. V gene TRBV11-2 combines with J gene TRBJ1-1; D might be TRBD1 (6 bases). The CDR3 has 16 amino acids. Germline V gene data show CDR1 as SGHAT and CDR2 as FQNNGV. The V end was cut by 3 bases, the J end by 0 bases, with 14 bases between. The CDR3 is CASSFGAGVMNTEAFF. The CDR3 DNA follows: TGTGCCAGCAGCTTTGGTGCAGGGGTAATGAACACTGAAGCTTTCTTT.

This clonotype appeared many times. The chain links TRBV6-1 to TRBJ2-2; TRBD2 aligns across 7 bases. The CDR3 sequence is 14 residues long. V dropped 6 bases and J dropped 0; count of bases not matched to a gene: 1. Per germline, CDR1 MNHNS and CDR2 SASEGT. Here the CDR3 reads CASRGGANTGELFF. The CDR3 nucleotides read TGTGCCAGCAGGGGGGGGGCGAACACCGGGGAGCTGTTTTTT.

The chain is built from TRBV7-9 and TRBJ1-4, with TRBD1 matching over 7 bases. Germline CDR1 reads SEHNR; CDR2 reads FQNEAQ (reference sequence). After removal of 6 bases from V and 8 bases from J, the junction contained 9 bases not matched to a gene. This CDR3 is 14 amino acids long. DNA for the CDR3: TGTGCCAGCAGGAGGGACAGTTTTGGCGAAAAACTGTTTTTT. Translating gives CASRRDSFGEKLFF.

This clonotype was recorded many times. This CDR3 is CASSLYGGRTDTQYF. CDR3 DNA sequence: TGTGCCAGCAGCTTATACGGGGGGCGCACAGATACGCAGTATTTT. The J gene is TRBJ2-3, the V gene TRBV7-3; the D gene is possibly TRBD2 (7 bases). The germline V gene encodes CDR1 SGHTA and CDR2 FQGTGA. V was trimmed by 2 bases and J by 1 base, leaving 10 bases between them. The CDR3 spans 15 residues.

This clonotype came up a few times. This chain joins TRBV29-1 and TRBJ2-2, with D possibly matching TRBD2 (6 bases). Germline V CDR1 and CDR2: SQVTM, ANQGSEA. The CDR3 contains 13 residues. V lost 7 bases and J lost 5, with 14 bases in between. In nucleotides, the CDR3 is TGCAGCGCTCTTCCCGCGGGAACCGGGGAGCTGTTTTTT. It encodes CSALPAGTGELFF.

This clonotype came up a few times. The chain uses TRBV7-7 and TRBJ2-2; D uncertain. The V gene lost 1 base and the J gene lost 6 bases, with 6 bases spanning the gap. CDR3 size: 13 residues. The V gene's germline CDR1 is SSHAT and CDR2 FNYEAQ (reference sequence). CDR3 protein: CASSLGLAGELFF. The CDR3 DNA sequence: TGTGCCAGCAGCTTAGGTCTGGCCGGGGAGCTGTTTTTT.

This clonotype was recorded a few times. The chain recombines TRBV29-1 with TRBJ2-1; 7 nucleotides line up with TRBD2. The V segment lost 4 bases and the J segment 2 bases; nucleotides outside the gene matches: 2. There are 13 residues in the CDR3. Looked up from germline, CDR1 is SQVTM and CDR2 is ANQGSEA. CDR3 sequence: CSVGRGTYNEQFF. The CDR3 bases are TGCAGCGTTGGGCGGGGGACCTACAATGAGCAGTTCTTC.

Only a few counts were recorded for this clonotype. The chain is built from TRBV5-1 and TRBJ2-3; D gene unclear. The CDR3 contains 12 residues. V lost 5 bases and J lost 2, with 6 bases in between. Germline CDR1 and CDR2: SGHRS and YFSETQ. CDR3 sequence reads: CASRRNTDTQYF. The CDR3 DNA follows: TGCGCCAGCAGAAGGAACACAGATACGCAGTATTTT.

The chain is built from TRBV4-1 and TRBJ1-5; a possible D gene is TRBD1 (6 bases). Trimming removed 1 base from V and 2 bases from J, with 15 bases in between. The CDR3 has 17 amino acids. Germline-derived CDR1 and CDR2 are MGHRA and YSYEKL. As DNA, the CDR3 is TGCGCCAGCAGCCAAGGGTTCCGGGGGCAGGGCAATCAGCCCCAGCATTTT. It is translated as CASSQGFRGQGNQPQHF.

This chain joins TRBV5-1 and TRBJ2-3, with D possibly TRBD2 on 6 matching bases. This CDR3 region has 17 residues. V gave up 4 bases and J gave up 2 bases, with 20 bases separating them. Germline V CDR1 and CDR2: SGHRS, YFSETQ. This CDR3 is CASSQPRGGSHTDTQYF. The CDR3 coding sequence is TGCGCCAGCAGCCAGCCTCGCGGAGGGTCCCACACAGATACGCAGTATTTT.